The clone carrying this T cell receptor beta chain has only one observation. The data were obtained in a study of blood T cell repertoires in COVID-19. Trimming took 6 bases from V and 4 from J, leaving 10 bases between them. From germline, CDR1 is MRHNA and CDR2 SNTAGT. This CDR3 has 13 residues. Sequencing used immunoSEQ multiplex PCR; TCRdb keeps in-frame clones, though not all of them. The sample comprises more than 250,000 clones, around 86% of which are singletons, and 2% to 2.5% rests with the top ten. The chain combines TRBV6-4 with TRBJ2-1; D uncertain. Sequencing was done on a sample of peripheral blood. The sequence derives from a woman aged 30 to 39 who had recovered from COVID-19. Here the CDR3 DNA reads TGTGCCAGCAGCCTTGGCCCGTACAATGAGCAGTTCTTC. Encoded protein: CASSLGPYNEQFF.